Listed below are T cell receptor beta chains from one sample, sequenced in a study of blood T cell repertoires in COVID-19. Assay: immunoSEQ multiplex PCR; the TCRdb copy retains only in-frame clones and omits some. The sample carries about 480,000 clones, around nine tenths recorded once. The sequencing input was peripheral blood. The receptors derive from a young woman with acute or convalescent COVID-19. The CDR3 runs from the conserved cysteine through the conserved F or W. A D gene is named only where the DNA matches it firmly. Size values are once, few and many counts, or a class for expanded clones, and some rows have none.

abundance	v_gene	j_gene	d_gene	CDR3aa	CDR3nt
-	TRBV5-8	TRBJ1-2	TRBD1	CASERTGDYYGYTF	TGTGCCAGCGAAAGGACAGGGGACTACTATGGCTACACCTTC
-	TRBV19	TRBJ1-2	-	CASIDRANYGYTF	TGTGCCAGTATCGACAGAGCTAACTATGGCTACACCTTC
-	TRBV5-6	TRBJ1-1	-	CASSLPGLEAFF	TGTGCCAGCAGCTTACCGGGACTTGAAGCTTTCTTT
once	TRBV12-5	TRBJ1-5	-	CASVPFVGALIRQPQHF	TGTGCTAGTGTTCCGTTTGTTGGGGCCCTCATTAGACAGCCCCAGCATTTT
-	TRBV6-6	TRBJ1-2	TRBD1	CASSRTGTENYGYTF	TGTGCCAGCAGTAGAACCGGGACAGAGAACTATGGCTACACCTTC
-	TRBV7-2	TRBJ1-2	-	CASSADSLVGYTF	TGTGCCAGTTCGGCTGACAGCCTGGTTGGCTACACCTTC
-	TRBV27	TRBJ2-6	-	CASSSNGWAGVAGANVLTF	TGTGCCAGCAGTTCCAACGGATGGGCAGGGGTGGCTGGGGCCAACGTCCTGACTTTC
-	TRBV28	TRBJ2-7	-	CASSSLTPAGYEQYF	TGTGCCAGCAGTTCCCTTACCCCGGCAGGCTACGAGCAGTACTTC
once	TRBV28	TRBJ2-4	TRBD2	CASSFIIGRELRQDIQYF	TGTGCCAGCAGTTTTATTATTGGGAGGGAGCTGCGGCAGGACATTCAGTACTTC
-	TRBV19	TRBJ1-1	-	CASSQGGYTEAFF	TGTGCCAGTAGTCAGGGAGGGTACACTGAAGCTTTCTTT
-	TRBV27	TRBJ2-1	-	CASSLPGNEQFF	TGTGCCAGCAGTTTACCGGGGAATGAGCAGTTCTTC
-	TRBV27	TRBJ1-2	TRBD1	CATRTGDGYTF	TGTGCCACCCGGACAGGGGATGGCTACACCTTC
-	TRBV28	TRBJ2-7	TRBD1	CASTPRDSYYEQYF	TGTGCCAGCACCCCCCGGGACAGCTACTACGAGCAGTACTTC
-	TRBV19	TRBJ1-1	-	CASSPDRIPRNGMNTEAFF	TGTGCCAGTAGCCCGGATAGGATACCCCGGAACGGGATGAACACTGAAGCTTTCTTT
-	TRBV27	TRBJ1-2	TRBD1	CASMGAHSRGRGGYTF	TGTGCCAGCATGGGTGCCCACTCAAGGGGGCGCGGGGGCTACACCTTC
-	TRBV6-5	TRBJ2-1	-	CASSSFLGGPSNEQFF	TGTGCCAGCAGTTCGTTCTTGGGGGGGCCCTCCAATGAGCAGTTCTTC
-	TRBV11-2	TRBJ2-3	TRBD2	CASSLAPTSGVPLYTQYF	TGTGCCAGCAGCTTAGCCCCAACTAGCGGGGTGCCGCTCTATACGCAGTATTTT
once	TRBV3-1/TRBV3-2	TRBJ2-7	-	CASSQVTNEQYF	TGTGCCAGCAGCCAAGTAACTAACGAGCAGTACTTC
once	TRBV6-5	TRBJ1-5	-	CASTIGARPQHF	TGTGCCAGCACCATAGGGGCGCGACCCCAGCATTTT
-	TRBV15	TRBJ1-6	-	CATSREAGVLLNSPLHF	TGTGCCACCAGCAGAGAGGCAGGGGTATTACTTAATTCACCCCTCCACTTT
-	TRBV14	TRBJ2-1	-	CASSQAVQAGRSLKNNEQFF	TGTGCCAGCAGCCAGGCGGTCCAAGCAGGGCGGAGCCTCAAGAACAATGAGCAGTTCTTC
-	TRBV6-5	TRBJ2-3	TRBD1	CASNRGSGDTQYF	TGTGCCAGCAACAGGGGGTCAGGAGATACGCAGTATTTT
-	TRBV7-6	TRBJ2-3	-	CASSLASPGSLEYF	TGTGCCAGCAGCTTAGCGTCCCCTGGGAGTCTCGAGTATTTT
-	TRBV5-4	TRBJ2-2	-	CASSLPGNTGELFF	TGTGCCAGCAGCTTGCCAGGGAACACCGGGGAGCTGTTTTTT
-	TRBV4-1	TRBJ2-1	-	CASSQRGQYNEQFF	TGCGCCAGCAGCCAGCGGGGGCAATACAATGAGCAGTTCTTC
-	TRBV19	TRBJ2-1	-	CASSIPGHANEQFF	TGTGCCAGTAGTATCCCTGGACACGCCAATGAGCAGTTCTTC
-	TRBV30	TRBJ2-1	TRBD2	CAWSGLAGATTRSNEQFF	TGTGCCTGGAGCGGGCTAGCGGGGGCCACGACCCGTTCCAATGAGCAGTTCTTC
-	TRBV11-2	TRBJ2-3	TRBD1	CASSLGRDRSLDTQYF	TGTGCCAGCAGCTTAGGCCGGGACAGGTCACTAGATACGCAGTATTTT
-	TRBV27	TRBJ2-2	-	CASSPGGGGAGELFF	TGTGCCAGCAGTCCAGGAGGCGGAGGCGCCGGGGAGCTGTTTTTT
-	TRBV30	TRBJ1-1	-	CAWSENLANTEAFF	TGTGCCTGGAGTGAAAATTTGGCTAACACTGAAGCTTTCTTT
-	TRBV7-9	TRBJ1-3	-	CASSLSGASGNTIYF	TGTGCCAGCAGCTTATCAGGGGCCTCTGGAAACACCATATATTTT
-	TRBV19	TRBJ2-5	TRBD1	CASSKGQRGGETQYF	TGTGCCAGTAGTAAGGGACAGCGTGGGGGAGAGACCCAGTACTTC
-	TRBV7-6	TRBJ2-7	TRBD1	CASSLEGGRLIHEQYF	TGTGCCAGCAGCTTAGAAGGGGGCCGCCTAATACACGAGCAGTACTTC
-	TRBV7-8	TRBJ2-7	-	CASSLDEAFEQYF	TGTGCCAGCAGCTTAGACGAGGCATTCGAGCAGTACTTC
-	TRBV9	TRBJ1-2	TRBD1	CASRDDRGYGYTF	TGTGCCAGCAGAGACGACAGGGGCTATGGCTACACCTTC
-	TRBV5-5	TRBJ1-5	TRBD1	CASSYGQGDQPQHF	TGTGCCAGCAGCTACGGACAGGGCGATCAGCCCCAGCATTTT
-	TRBV11-2	TRBJ2-1	-	CASTNGLAVANEQFF	TGTGCCAGCACCAACGGTCTAGCCGTGGCTAATGAGCAGTTCTTC
once	TRBV15	TRBJ2-6	-	CATSRGAGSGANVLTF	TGTGCCACCAGCAGAGGCGCGGGGTCTGGGGCCAACGTCCTGACTTTC
-	TRBV19	TRBJ1-3	-	CASSTTGFSGNTIYF	TGTGCCAGTAGTACTACAGGGTTCTCTGGAAACACCATATATTTT
-	TRBV7-9	TRBJ1-1	-	CASSLGRQSFEAFF	TGTGCCAGCAGCTTAGGTCGACAAAGCTTTGAAGCTTTCTTT
once	TRBV2	TRBJ1-3	TRBD1	CASSDGDRPSGNTIYF	TGTGCCAGCAGTGATGGGGACAGGCCCTCTGGAAACACCATATATTTT
few	TRBV4-1	TRBJ2-7	-	CASSHGTSGYEQYF	TGCGCCAGCAGCCACGGGACATCTGGCTACGAGCAGTACTTC
medium-sized	TRBV27	TRBJ2-7	-	CASSPGVVEQYF	TGTGCCAGCAGCCCCGGGGTGGTGGAGCAGTACTTC
-	TRBV9	TRBJ1-1	TRBD1	CASSVEQGVGLVDAFF	TGTGCCAGCAGCGTAGAACAGGGGGTTGGTCTAGTTGACGCTTTCTTT
-	TRBV2	TRBJ1-4	-	CASSVFTNEKLFF	TGTGCCAGCAGTGTCTTTACTAATGAAAAACTGTTTTTT
-	TRBV30	TRBJ2-1	-	CAWRRPSPGNEQFF	TGTGCCTGGAGGCGGCCCTCCCCGGGGAATGAGCAGTTCTTC
-	TRBV10-2	TRBJ2-1	-	CASKKDSYNEQFF	TGCGCCAGCAAAAAGGACAGCTACAATGAGCAGTTCTTC
-	TRBV30	TRBJ1-1	-	CAWRSTGLNTEAFF	TGTGCCTGGAGAAGTACAGGTTTGAACACTGAAGCTTTCTTT
few	TRBV7-7	TRBJ1-5	-	CASSPEGFATGNQPQHF	TGTGCCAGCAGCCCCGAAGGGTTCGCGACAGGCAATCAGCCCCAGCATTTT
-	TRBV6-6	TRBJ1-2	-	CASSLQGGYTF	TGTGCCAGCAGTCTTCAGGGGGGCTACACCTTC
-	TRBV6-5	TRBJ2-2	-	CASSATVTGELFF	TGTGCCAGCAGCGCAACAGTGACCGGGGAGCTGTTTTTT
-	TRBV20-1	TRBJ1-2	TRBD1	CSASRYDRGGYGYTF	TGCAGTGCTAGTCGGTACGACAGGGGAGGCTATGGCTACACCTTC
-	TRBV10-2	TRBJ1-4	TRBD1	CASSDLWDRGPATNEKLFF	TGCGCCAGCAGTGATTTATGGGACAGGGGTCCCGCAACTAATGAAAAACTGTTTTTT
-	TRBV5-1	TRBJ2-4	-	CASSSEWTGGKNIQYF	TGCGCCAGCAGCTCCGAGTGGACCGGAGGCAAAAACATTCAGTACTTC
-	TRBV28	TRBJ1-1	-	CASSPQMNTEAFF	TGTGCCAGCAGCCCGCAGATGAACACTGAAGCTTTCTTT
-	TRBV30	TRBJ2-7	TRBD2	CAWSVLSSGGREQYF	TGTGCCTGGAGTGTACTGTCTAGCGGCGGAAGAGAGCAGTACTTC
-	TRBV29-1	TRBJ2-1	TRBD1	CSFHRGSYNEQFF	TGCAGCTTCCACAGGGGTTCCTACAATGAGCAGTTCTTC